This TCR beta chain was observed in a study of blood T cell repertoires in COVID-19. Study summary: Both acute and convalescent COVID-19 samples were obtained from the United States, Italy and Spain.

The age range of participants was about 18 to 100 years, with residence in 20 to 25 US areas. Which cohort a participant joined came from the clinical history participants gave. V trimming: 0 bases; J trimming: 4 bases; junction bases outside the gene matches: 13. CDR1 is SGHRS and CDR2 is YFSETQ in the germline V gene. There are 19 residues in the CDR3. Assay: immunoSEQ multiplex PCR; the TCRdb copy retains only in-frame clones and omits some. The sample has some 300,000 clones; approximately 88% are singletons. This sequence joins TRBV5-1 and TRBJ2-1, with 10 bases that match TRBD2. Sequences were obtained from PBMCs or T cells enriched from blood (not recorded which). This TCR came from a middle-aged woman who had recovered from COVID-19. The CDR3: CASSLGLVAGGNLYNEQFF. The CDR3 DNA follows: TGCGCCAGCAGCTTGGGGTTAGTAGCGGGAGGTAATTTATACAATGAGCAGTTCTTC.